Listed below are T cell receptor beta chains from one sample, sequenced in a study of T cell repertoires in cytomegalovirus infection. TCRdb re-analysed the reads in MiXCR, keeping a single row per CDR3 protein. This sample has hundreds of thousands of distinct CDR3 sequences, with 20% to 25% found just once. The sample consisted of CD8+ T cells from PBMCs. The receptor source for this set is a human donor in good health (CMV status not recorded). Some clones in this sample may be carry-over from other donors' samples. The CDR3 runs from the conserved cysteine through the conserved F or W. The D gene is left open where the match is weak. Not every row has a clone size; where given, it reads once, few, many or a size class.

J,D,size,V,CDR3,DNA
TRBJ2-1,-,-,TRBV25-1,CASKPGAQYNEQFF,TGTGCCAGCAAGCCAGGGGCCCAGTACAATGAGCAGTTCTTC
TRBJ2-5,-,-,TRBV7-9,CASSPDDLETQYF,TGTGCCAGCAGCCCCGATGACTTGGAGACCCAGTACTTC
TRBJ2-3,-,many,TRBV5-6,CASSAPSSADTDTQYF,TGTGCCAGCAGCGCCCCCTCCTCCGCTGACACAGATACGCAGTATTTT
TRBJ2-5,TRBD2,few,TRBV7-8,CASSSLAGGFQETQYF,TGTGCCAGCAGCTCCTTAGCGGGGGGTTTTCAAGAGACCCAGTACTTC
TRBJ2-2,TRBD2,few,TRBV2,CASSISGANTGELFF,TGTGCCAGCAGTATTAGCGGGGCGAACACCGGGGAGCTGTTTTTT
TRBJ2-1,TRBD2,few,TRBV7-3,CASSRTPLAGGLPSSYNEQFF,TGTGCCAGCAGCCGAACCCCGCTAGCGGGGGGCCTCCCCAGCTCCTACAATGAGCAGTTCTTC
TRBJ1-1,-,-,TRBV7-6,CATSGHEAFF,TGTGCCACCTCCGGGCACGAAGCTTTCTTT
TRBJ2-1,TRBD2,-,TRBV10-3,CAIRALAGGQGEQFF,TGTGCCATCAGGGCCCTAGCGGGGGGGCAGGGTGAGCAGTTCTTC
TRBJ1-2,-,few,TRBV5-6,CASSLDRVVEGYGYTF,TGTGCCAGCAGCTTGGACAGGGTAGTAGAGGGGTATGGCTACACCTTC
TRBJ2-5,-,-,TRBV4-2,CASSMTALAGETQYF,TGTGCCAGCAGCATGACAGCACTGGCGGGGGAGACCCAGTACTTC
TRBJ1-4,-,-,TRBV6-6,CASSYQPGRGSTNEKLFF,TGTGCCAGCAGTTACCAGCCAGGGAGGGGCTCAACTAATGAAAAACTGTTTTTT
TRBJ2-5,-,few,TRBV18,CASSPPQLRETQYF,TGTGCCAGCTCACCACCCCAGCTACGGGAGACCCAGTACTTC
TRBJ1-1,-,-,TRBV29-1,CSAEIPTSGAEAFF,TGCAGCGCCGAGATTCCAACCTCAGGAGCTGAAGCTTTCTTT
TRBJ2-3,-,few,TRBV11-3,CASSTPFDTQYF,TGTGCCAGCAGCACTCCCTTTGATACGCAGTATTTT
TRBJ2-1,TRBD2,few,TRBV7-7,CASSPYPSGGSYNEQFF,TGTGCTAGCAGCCCGTACCCTAGCGGGGGGTCCTACAATGAGCAGTTCTTC
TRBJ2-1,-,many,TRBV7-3,CASSLGGLRSSYNEQFF,TGTGCCAGCAGCTTAGGGGGTCTCAGGAGCTCCTACAATGAGCAGTTCTTC